Listed here are 11 T cell receptor beta chains from one sample, sequenced in a study of monozygotic twins with inflammatory bowel disease. Following a re-call of the 5' RACE reads, TCRdb has one entry per CDR3 protein and lacks DNA. The table counts 300,000 to 400,000 distinct CDR3 sequences; 2% to 3% lies in the top ten. Sequenced sample: blood. The receptor source for this set is a human donor with ulcerative colitis or Crohn's disease, or a healthy co-twin of an affected twin (not recorded which).

The rearrangement uses TRBV20-1 and TRBJ2-5; TCRdb lists TRBD2, though no DNA is available to test this call. This CDR3 has 14 residues. The germline V gene has CDR1 DFQATT and CDR2 SNEGSKA (reference sequence). The CDR3 reads CSASSGGESETQYF.

The V call is TRBV5-1, the J call TRBJ1-5; the D gene TCRdb calls, TRBD1, cannot be checked with no DNA. This CDR3 is 14 amino acids long. Per germline, CDR1 SGHRS and CDR2 YFSETQ. CDR3 sequence reads: CASSEQGAGQPQHF.

The chain combines TRBV7-3 with TRBJ2-3; checking the TCRdb D call of TRBD1 is not possible without DNA. Germline values: CDR1 SGHTA, CDR2 FQGTGA. This CDR3 contains 14 residues. The CDR3: CASSLTGGRDTQYF.

The gene calls are TRBV29-1 and TRBJ2-7; the TCRdb call, TRBD1, lacks DNA for checking. The CDR3 totals 14 residues. Germline CDR1 and CDR2: SQVTM and ANQGSEA. The CDR3 loop is CSVDPGQGFYEQYF.

CDR3 region: CASSQEGKAEKLFF. J is TRBJ1-4 and V is TRBV3-1. The CDR3 extends over 14 amino acids. The germline V gene encodes CDR1 LGHDT and CDR2 YNNKEL (reference sequence).

The chain joins TRBV27 to TRBJ2-1; TCRdb reports TRBD2, a call that lacks DNA to check it against. The CDR3 loop spans 19 amino acids. CDR1 and CDR2 (germline): MNHEY, SMNVEV (reference sequence). The CDR3 loop reads CASSMMTIATSGQYNEQFF.

The CDR3 is CASSQGDGAAPGPIYGYTF. V usage is TRBV4-3 and J usage is TRBJ1-2; TCRdb reports TRBD1, a call that lacks DNA to check it against. Germline V gene lookup returns CDR1 LGHNA and CDR2 YSLEER. The CDR3 length is 19 residues.

This sequence joins TRBV29-1 and TRBJ2-4. CDR1 is SQVTM, CDR2 ANQGSEA, per germline. The CDR3 sequence is 14 residues long. This CDR3 is CSVVRSVTENIQYF.

J is TRBJ2-5 and V is TRBV5-6; the D gene TCRdb calls, TRBD1, cannot be checked with no DNA. Per the germline V gene, CDR1 is SGHDT and CDR2 is YYEEEE. The CDR3 totals 16 residues. Here the CDR3 reads CASSLAGGPSQETQYF.

The chain links TRBV12-3 or TRBV12-4 to TRBJ1-3. The CDR3 totals 15 residues. The CDR3 sequence is CASRSQRFSGNTIYF.

The chain has TRBV7-8 and TRBJ2-1; absent DNA, TCRdb's TRBD2 call cannot be checked. The germline V gene encodes CDR1 SGHVS and CDR2 FQNEAQ. This CDR3 comprises 19 residues. CDR3 region: CASSLVPRGGSSSYNEQFF.